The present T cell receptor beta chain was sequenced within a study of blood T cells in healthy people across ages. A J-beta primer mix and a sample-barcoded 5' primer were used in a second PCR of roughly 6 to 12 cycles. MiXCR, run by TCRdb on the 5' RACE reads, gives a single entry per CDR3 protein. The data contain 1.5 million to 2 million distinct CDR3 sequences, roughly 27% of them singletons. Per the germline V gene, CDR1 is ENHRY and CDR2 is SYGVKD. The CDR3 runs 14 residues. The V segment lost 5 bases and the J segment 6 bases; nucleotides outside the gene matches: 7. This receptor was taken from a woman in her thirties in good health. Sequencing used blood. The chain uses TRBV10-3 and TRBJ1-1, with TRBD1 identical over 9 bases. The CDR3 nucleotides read TGTGCCATCAGTCAGACAGGGGGAGAGGCTGAAGCTTTCTTT. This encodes CAISQTGGEAEAFF.